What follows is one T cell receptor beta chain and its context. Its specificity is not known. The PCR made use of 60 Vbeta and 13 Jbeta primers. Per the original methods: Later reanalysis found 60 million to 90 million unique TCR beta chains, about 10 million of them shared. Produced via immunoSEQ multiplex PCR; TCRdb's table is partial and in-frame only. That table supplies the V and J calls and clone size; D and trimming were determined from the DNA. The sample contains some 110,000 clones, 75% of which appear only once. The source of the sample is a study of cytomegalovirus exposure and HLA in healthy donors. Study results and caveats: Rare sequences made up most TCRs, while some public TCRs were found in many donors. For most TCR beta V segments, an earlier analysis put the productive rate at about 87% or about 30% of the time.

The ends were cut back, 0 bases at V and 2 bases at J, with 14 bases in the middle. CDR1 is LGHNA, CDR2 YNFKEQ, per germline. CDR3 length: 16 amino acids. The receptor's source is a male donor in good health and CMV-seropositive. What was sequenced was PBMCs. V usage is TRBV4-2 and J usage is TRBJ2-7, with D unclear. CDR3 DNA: TGTGCCAGCAGCCAAGATGGGCTCAACCGAGCCTACGAGCAGTACTTC. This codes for CASSQDGLNRAYEQYF.